The 32 T cell receptor beta chains reported below all come from one sample, sequenced in a study of blood T cell repertoires in COVID-19. Profiling relied on immunoSEQ multiplex PCR, and the TCRdb table lists in-frame clones only, not all of them. The table has approximately 180,000 clones, more than 75% seen once. The sequencing input was peripheral blood. The receptors were gathered from a human donor in a cohort sampled during active COVID-19.

The rearrangement joins TRBV28 to TRBJ2-7; 8 bases agree with TRBD2. The CDR3 length is 14 residues. Looked up from germline, CDR1 is MDHEN and CDR2 is SYDVKM. The ends lost 8 bases at V and 5 bases at J; junction bases unmatched: 11. This chain's CDR3 is CASSERGFVNEQYF. The CDR3 nucleotides read TGTGCCAGCTCCGAGCGGGGGTTTGTCAACGAGCAGTACTTC.

This chain joins TRBV13 and TRBJ2-3; 8 bases map to TRBD2. The germline V gene encodes CDR1 PRHDT and CDR2 FYEKMQ (reference sequence). The CDR3 is 15 amino acids. V shed 2 bases, J shed 1 base, and the junction held 2 bases outside the gene matches. CDR3 protein: CASSLNGGGTDTQYF. The CDR3 region has the DNA TGTGCCAGCAGCTTAAACGGGGGGGGCACAGATACGCAGTATTTT.

The table lists this clone with a count of one. The V call is TRBV2, the J call TRBJ2-1, with 12 bases matching TRBD2. Germline assignment: CDR1 SNHLY and CDR2 FYNNEI. J was trimmed by 8 bases and V by 7 bases; bases with no gene match: 6. This CDR3 spans 14 amino acids. The CDR3 DNA is TGTGCCAGCACCCGACTAGCGGGAGAATATGAGCAGTTCTTC. Translating it yields CASTRLAGEYEQFF.

The rearrangement joins TRBV7-9 to TRBJ1-5; TRBD1 aligns across 8 bases. The length of the CDR3 is 14 residues. The junction had 2 bases not matched to a gene; V was cut back by 4 bases and J by 3 bases. Germline values: CDR1 SEHNR, CDR2 FQNEAQ (reference sequence). This chain's CDR3 is CASSSQGANQPQHF. The CDR3 DNA sequence: TGTGCCAGCAGCTCCCAGGGGGCCAATCAGCCCCAGCATTTT. The variable domain in full, with the rest retrieved from reference TRBV7-9 and TRBJ1-5, is DTGVSQNPRHKITKRGQNVTFRCDPISEHNRLYWYRQTLGQGPEFLTYFQNEAQLEKSRLLSDRFSAERPKGSFSTLEIQRTEQGDSAMYLCASSSQGANQPQHFGDGTRLSIL.

The chain employs TRBV5-1 and TRBJ2-3; no clear D. The V gene's germline CDR1 is SGHRS and CDR2 YFSETQ. Trimming cost V 4 bases and J 0 bases, with 18 bases left between them. This CDR3 has 17 residues. The CDR3 bases are TGCGCCAGCAGCCCGACGATAGCAGCCCTTAGCACAGATACGCAGTATTTT. Translating gives CASSPTIAALSTDTQYF.

This rearrangement joins TRBV7-6 to TRBJ2-2, with D perhaps matching TRBD2 (7 bases). Per the germline V gene, CDR1 is SGHVS and CDR2 is FNYEAQ. The CDR3 extends over 15 amino acids. Trimming removed 1 base from V and 6 bases from J, with 12 bases in between. The CDR3 reads CASSLEVGGPGELFF. CDR3 bases: TGTGCCAGCAGCTTAGAAGTCGGGGGGCCCGGGGAGCTGTTTTTT.

This clone was seen only a few times. The V call is TRBV16, the J call TRBJ1-5; D is undetermined. Germline CDR1 reads KGHSY; CDR2 reads FQNENV. The ends were cut back, 4 bases at V and 2 bases at J, with 9 bases in the middle. This CDR3 comprises 14 residues. The CDR3 is CASSPVRGNQPQHF. DNA for the CDR3: TGTGCCAGCAGCCCTGTACGGGGCAATCAGCCCCAGCATTTT.

The chain couples TRBV15 to TRBJ2-3; 10 bases map to TRBD2. Germline V gene data show CDR1 as LNHNV and CDR2 as YYDKDF (reference sequence). With V trimmed by 6 bases and J by 2 bases, 14 bases remained unmatched. The CDR3 has 18 residues. The CDR3 region is CATRLPGASGGYTDTQYF. As DNA, the CDR3 is TGTGCCACCAGACTCCCGGGGGCTAGCGGGGGTTACACAGATACGCAGTATTTT.

The chain uses TRBV4-3 and TRBJ2-1; TRBD2 agrees at 8 bases. The V gene's germline CDR1 is LGHNA and CDR2 YSLEER. CDR3 size: 17 residues. J was trimmed by 0 bases and V by 1 base; bases with no gene match: 5. The CDR3: CASSQAAAGDSYNEQFF. The CDR3 region has the DNA TGCGCCAGCAGCCAAGCCGCAGCGGGGGACTCCTACAATGAGCAGTTCTTC.

In its sample, this clone was seen once. V usage is TRBV3-1 (or the pseudogene TRBV3-2) and J usage is TRBJ2-2, with no clear D. V was shortened by 0 bases and J by 7 bases, with 6 bases between the two germline ends. The CDR3 covers 13 residues. CDR1 and CDR2 (germline): LGHDT, YNNKEL (reference sequence). The CDR3 DNA is TGTGCCAGCAGCCAAGACGTTTACGGGGAGCTGTTTTTT. Its protein product is CASSQDVYGELFF.

The CDR3 reads CAWSPLGASFTGELFF. The DNA of the CDR3 is TGTGCCTGGAGTCCGTTGGGGGCCTCTTTTACCGGGGAGCTGTTTTTT. This chain uses TRBV30 with TRBJ2-2; a possible D gene is TRBD1 (6 bases). V dropped 2 bases and J dropped 5 bases, with 18 bases sitting between them. The CDR3 totals 16 residues. CDR1 is GTSNPN, CDR2 SVGIG, per germline (reference sequence).

This rearrangement joins TRBV12-3 or TRBV12-4 to TRBJ1-1; the D gene is possibly TRBD1 (5 bases). Trimming took off 4 bases at V and 7 bases at J, with 7 bases between the two ends. The CDR3 consists of 11 residues. CDR3 residues: CASSSTGEAFF. The DNA of the CDR3 is TGTGCCAGCAGTTCCACAGGTGAAGCTTTCTTT.

The chain joins TRBV29-1 to TRBJ1-2; weak D call: TRBD1 (6 bases). V was trimmed by 4 bases and J by 4 bases, leaving 13 bases between them. Germline CDR1 reads SQVTM; CDR2 reads ANQGSEA. This CDR3 region has 13 residues. For the CDR3, the DNA is TGCAGCGTTGGCGGGGGAGGGGGCTATGGCTACACCTTC. Its translation: CSVGGGGGYGYTF.

The chain employs TRBV24-1 and TRBJ2-6; D ambiguous. The CDR3 covers 15 residues. Germline CDR1 reads KGHDR; CDR2 reads SFDVKD. The V and J ends lost 2 bases and 0 bases respectively, with 4 bases between them. The CDR3 reads CATSDWPSGANVLTF. The CDR3, as DNA: TGTGCCACCAGTGATTGGCCCTCTGGGGCCAACGTCCTGACTTTC.

The chain recombines TRBV29-1 with TRBJ2-7, with 9 positions matching TRBD1. CDR1 is SQVTM and CDR2 is ANQGSEA in the germline V gene. The ends lost 2 bases at V and 3 bases at J; junction bases unmatched: 2. The CDR3 consists of 13 residues. CDR3 region: CSVELDRGYEQYF. The CDR3 DNA reads TGCAGCGTTGAACTGGACAGGGGCTACGAGCAGTACTTC.

This clone turned up a few times. V is TRBV7-2 and J is TRBJ2-7; TRBD1 agrees at 9 bases. Germline lookup yields CDR1 SGHTA and CDR2 FQGNSA. With 3 bases clipped from V and 1 base from J, the junction kept 4 bases outside the gene matches. The CDR3 spans 15 residues. CDR3 DNA sequence: TGTGCCAGCAGCTTCACAGGGGGCAAGTCCTACGAGCAGTACTTC. Residues: CASSFTGGKSYEQYF. Supplemented by reference TRBV7-2 and TRBJ2-7, the full variable domain reads GAGVSQSPSNKVTEKGKDVELRCDPISGHTALYWYRQSLGQGLEFLIYFQGNSAPDKSGLPSDRFSAERTGGSVSTLTIQRTQQEDSAVYLCASSFTGGKSYEQYFGPGTRLTVT.

The rearrangement links TRBV29-1 to TRBJ1-1; TRBD1 might be the D (6 bases). Germline CDR1 reads SQVTM; CDR2 reads ANQGSEA. Trimming left V 3 bases short and J 5 bases short, with 13 bases between. The CDR3 has 13 residues. The CDR3 sequence is CSVDGPDRTEAFF. Here the CDR3 DNA reads TGCAGCGTTGACGGTCCAGACAGGACTGAAGCTTTCTTT. The complete variable domain, with remaining parts taken from reference TRBV29-1 and TRBJ1-1, reads SAVISQKPSRDICQRGTSLTIQCQVDSQVTMMFWYRQQPGQSLTLIATANQGSEATYESGFVIDKFPISRPNLTFSTLTVSNMSPEDSSIYLCSVDGPDRTEAFFGQGTRLTVV.

The chain employs TRBV6-6 and TRBJ2-5, with 11 bases identical to TRBD2. Germline CDR1 is MNHNY and CDR2 is SVGAGI (reference sequence). V shed 6 bases and J 7 bases; nucleotides not matched to a gene: 10. The CDR3 loop spans 15 amino acids. In DNA, the CDR3 is TGTGCCAGCAGCTACGCGACTAGCGGGACTGGGACCCAGTACTTC. It codes for CASSYATSGTGTQYF.

The chain links TRBV5-1 to TRBJ1-1; perhaps TRBD1 as D (6 bases). The germline gives CDR1 SGHRS, CDR2 YFSETQ. The V and J ends lost 4 bases and 3 bases respectively, with 13 bases between them. This CDR3 contains 14 residues. CDR3 loop: CASSRNTGYTEAFF. As DNA, the CDR3 is TGCGCCAGCAGCAGGAATACAGGGTACACTGAAGCTTTCTTT.

The chain is built from TRBV28 and TRBJ1-5; 7 nucleotides match TRBD1. This CDR3 contains 15 residues. CDR1 is MDHEN, CDR2 SYDVKM, per germline. V lost 5 bases to trimming and J lost 7 bases; unmatched junction nucleotides: 11. CDR3: CASSPRQGGVQPQHF. The CDR3 DNA follows: TGTGCCAGCAGTCCACGACAGGGTGGGGTACAGCCCCAGCATTTT.

V usage is TRBV27 and J usage is TRBJ2-1; 12 nucleotides line up with TRBD2. CDR1 is MNHEY, CDR2 SMNVEV, per germline (reference sequence). There are 15 residues in the CDR3. V lost 5 bases to trimming and J lost 3 bases; unmatched junction nucleotides: 2. CDR3 nucleotide sequence: TGTGCCAGCAGTCCTAGCGGGAGGGTCTACAATGAGCAGTTCTTC. Residues: CASSPSGRVYNEQFF.

V and J are TRBV4-3 and TRBJ1-1; D is ambiguous. V lost 0 bases to trimming and J lost 3 bases, with 14 bases between them. The V gene's germline CDR1 is LGHNA and CDR2 YSLEER. The CDR3 consists of 16 residues. The CDR3 nucleotides are TGCGCCAGCAGCCAAGAGCAGTCGGGGTTGGACACTGAAGCTTTCTTT. Residues: CASSQEQSGLDTEAFF.

To note about this clone: Other DNA variants within this sample encode the same CDR3. This chain connects TRBV5-1 to TRBJ2-1; 7 bases are a match to TRBD1. The CDR3 is 15 amino acids. CDR1 is SGHRS, CDR2 YFSETQ, per germline. Unmatched junction bases numbered 7, after V lost 0 bases and J lost 7 bases. The CDR3 nucleotides are TGCGCCAGCAGCTTGGCCGGAACAGGGGCGAATGAGCAGTTCTTC. Its protein product is CASSLAGTGANEQFF.

V is TRBV4-3 and J is TRBJ2-7; D may be TRBD1 (5 bases). Germline CDR1 is LGHNA and CDR2 is YSLEER. CDR3 size: 14 residues. V shed 0 bases and J shed 1 base, with 7 bases lying between them. As DNA, the CDR3 is TGCGCCAGCAGCCAAGATAGGGGATCCTACGAGCAGTACTTC. Encoded protein: CASSQDRGSYEQYF.

This chain links TRBV27 with TRBJ1-1; TRBD1 is a possible D gene (5 bases). CDR1 and CDR2 from the germline V gene are MNHEY and SMNVEV (reference sequence). CDR3 length: 14 residues. V shed 2 bases and J shed 4 bases, with 11 bases lying between them. The CDR3 bases are TGTGCCAGCAGTTTAAGTAGGGGCGGCACTGAAGCTTTCTTT. As protein: CASSLSRGGTEAFF.

This clone was counted a single time. The chain carries TRBV12-2 and TRBJ2-7; TRBD1, as called in the table, went unchecked against the DNA. TRBV12-2 is a recognized pseudogene. This CDR3 comprises 14 residues. In nucleotides, the CDR3 is TGTGCAAGTCGCGCCCGGGACATTCCCTACGAGCAGTACTTC. It encodes CASRARDIPYEQYF.

The V and J genes are TRBV5-5 and TRBJ1-3; 7 bases match TRBD1. Trimming removed 0 bases from V and 2 bases from J; junction bases left unmatched: 2. Germline V gives CDR1 SGHKS, CDR2 YYEKEE (reference sequence). CDR3 length: 15 residues. The CDR3 DNA reads TGTGCCAGCAGCTTGGAACAGGGGACTGGAAACACCATATATTTT. Translated, it gives CASSLEQGTGNTIYF. Looking up the rest from reference TRBV5-5 and TRBJ1-3 gives the full variable domain: DAGVTQSPTHLIKTRGQQVTLRCSPISGHKSVSWYQQVLGQGPQFIFQYYEKEERGRGNFPDRFSARQFPNYSSELNVNALLLGDSALYLCASSLEQGTGNTIYFGEGSWLTVV.

This chain uses TRBV12-2 with TRBJ1-2; TRBD1 is taken as the D call from the table, unchecked against the DNA. TRBV12-2 represents a pseudogene. CDR3 length equals 17 residues. The CDR3 reads CASRLGIGGYTNYGYTF. CDR3 nucleotide sequence: TGTGCAAGTCGCTTAGGGATAGGGGGCTATACTAACTATGGCTACACCTTC.

V is TRBV10-1 and J is TRBJ2-7; the match to TRBD2 covers 12 bases. From germline, CDR1 is WNHNN and CDR2 SYGVQD (reference sequence). The CDR3 contains 15 residues. Germline trimming cut 6 bases from V and 3 bases from J; bases unmatched to any gene: 6. The CDR3 reads CASSPGLAGLYEQYF. In nucleotides, the CDR3 is TGCGCCAGCAGCCCTGGACTAGCGGGACTCTACGAGCAGTACTTC.

The genes are TRBV4-2 and TRBJ2-3; perhaps TRBD1 as D (6 bases). Germline CDR1 and CDR2: LGHNA and YNFKEQ. The CDR3 spans 17 residues. V was clipped by 3 bases and J by 4 bases, with 20 bases between them. Written as DNA, the CDR3 is TGTGCCAGCAGCCAGGTTCCCCAGGGGTACAGTGCAGATACGCAGTATTTT. It codes for CASSQVPQGYSADTQYF.

The chain links TRBV6-5 to TRBJ2-3; TRBD2 is a possible D gene (6 bases). V lost 0 bases, J lost 7 bases, and 11 bases lay in between. Germline V gene lookup returns CDR1 MNHEY and CDR2 SVGAGI. This CDR3 is built from 14 residues. The CDR3 protein is CASSYSGGSNTQYF. The CDR3 DNA follows: TGTGCCAGCAGTTACTCCGGGGGTTCAAATACGCAGTATTTT.

The genes are TRBV9 and TRBJ2-7, with 7 bases lining up with TRBD1. Germline CDR1 is SGDLS and CDR2 is YYNGEE. The CDR3 has 13 amino acids. J was trimmed by 6 bases and V by 3 bases; bases with no gene match: 6. CDR3 in DNA: TGTGCCAGCAGCGGAGGACAGGTAGGCGAGCAGTACTTC. Translated, it gives CASSGGQVGEQYF.